This TCR beta chain was captured by sequencing in a study of blood T cell repertoires in COVID-19. Study at large: Sites across the United States, Italy and Spain contributed samples from acute and convalescent COVID-19. PBMCs, B-cell-depleted T cells, or T cells were the source of the cDNA or gDNA that made up the material.

The study drew participants aged about 18 to 95 years from about two dozen US areas. How the authors handled the data: Estimation of nucleated cell counts relied on the amplification of reference gene primers. Data came from immunoSEQ multiplex PCR; TCRdb stores just in-frame clones and leaves some out. The V and J calls and the clone size are those of that table, but D and trimming were determined from the DNA. This table has approximately 380,000 clones, 88% appearing once. The V end lost 4 bases, the J end lost 9 bases, and 15 bases lay between the germline ends. This CDR3 spans 13 amino acids. Germline V gene data show CDR1 as LGHNA and CDR2 as YSLEER.

The chain links TRBV4-3 to TRBJ1-1; D ambiguous. This TCR came from a woman between 18 and 29 years old who had recovered from COVID-19. Input material: PBMCs or T cells enriched from blood (not recorded which). This CDR3 is CASSPESQAKAFF. CDR3 nucleotides: TGCGCCAGCAGCCCAGAGTCCCAAGCTAAAGCTTTCTTT.